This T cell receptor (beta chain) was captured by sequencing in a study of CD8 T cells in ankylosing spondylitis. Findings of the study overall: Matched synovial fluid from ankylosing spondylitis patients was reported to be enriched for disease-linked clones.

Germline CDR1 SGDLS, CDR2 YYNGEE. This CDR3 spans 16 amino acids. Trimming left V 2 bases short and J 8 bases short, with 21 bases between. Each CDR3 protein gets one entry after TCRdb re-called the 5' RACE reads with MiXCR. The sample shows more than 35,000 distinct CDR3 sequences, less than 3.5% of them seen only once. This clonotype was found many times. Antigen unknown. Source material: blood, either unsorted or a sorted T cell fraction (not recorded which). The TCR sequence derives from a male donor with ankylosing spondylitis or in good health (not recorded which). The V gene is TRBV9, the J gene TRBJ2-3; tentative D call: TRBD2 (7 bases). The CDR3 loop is CASSVQGTQPGGTQYF. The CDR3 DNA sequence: TGTGCCAGCAGCGTCCAGGGGACCCAACCGGGGGGTACGCAGTATTTT.